The 21 T cell receptor beta chains given below trace back to one sample, sequenced in a study of blood T cells in healthy people across ages. The use of a sample-barcoded 5' primer and a J-beta primer mix characterized a second PCR of roughly 6 to 11 cycles. In TCRdb, the 5' RACE reads were re-called with MiXCR into one record per CDR3 protein. The profile shows approximately 1,700,000 distinct CDR3 sequences, approximately 39% of them singletons. The sequencing sample was made of blood. These receptors were collected from a human donor in good health.

This clonotype has just a few counts. The CDR3 protein is CASSLGGAGVETQYF. The CDR3 DNA follows: TGTGCCAGCAGTCTCGGGGGGGCCGGAGTAGAGACCCAGTACTTC. The rearrangement links TRBV6-6 to TRBJ2-5; TRBD2 aligns across 8 bases. Germline CDR1 MNHNY, CDR2 SVGAGI (reference sequence). The junction had 9 bases not matched to a gene; V was cut back by 5 bases and J by 4 bases. This CDR3 spans 15 amino acids.

A few counts support this clonotype. The chain recombines TRBV7-9 with TRBJ1-1; no firm D call. V dropped 5 bases and J dropped 1 base, with 20 bases sitting between them. Per germline, CDR1 SEHNR and CDR2 FQNEAQ (reference sequence). This CDR3 spans 17 amino acids. The CDR3 DNA reads TGTGCCAGCAGCGATAAAATAGGATTCCGTAAGAACACTGAAGCTTTCTTT. This translates into CASSDKIGFRKNTEAFF. The whole variable domain, remainder taken from reference TRBV7-9 and TRBJ1-1, is DTGVSQNPRHKITKRGQNVTFRCDPISEHNRLYWYRQTLGQGPEFLTYFQNEAQLEKSRLLSDRFSAERPKGSFSTLEIQRTEQGDSAMYLCASSDKIGFRKNTEAFFGQGTRLTVV.

The rearrangement joins TRBV5-1 to TRBJ2-1; possible D gene TRBD1, 6 bases. There are 16 residues in the CDR3. With 8 bases removed from V and 5 bases from J, the gap between germline ends came to 23 bases. CDR1 SGHRS and CDR2 YFSETQ come from the germline V gene. CDR3 sequence (DNA): TGCGCCAGTGCCACAATCTATGACAGGTCAGACAATGAGCAGTTCTTC. It is translated as CASATIYDRSDNEQFF.

This clonotype was detected only a few times. The chain joins TRBV6-1 to TRBJ2-7, with D possibly being TRBD1 or TRBD2 (5 bases each). V was pared by 6 bases and J by 2 bases, with 17 bases between. The length of the CDR3 is 15 residues. Germline V gives CDR1 MNHNS, CDR2 SASEGT. For the CDR3, the DNA is TGTGCCAGCAGGCCCGAAGAGGGGTTCACCTACGAGCAGTACTTC. Encoded protein: CASRPEEGFTYEQYF.

This clonotype showed up just a few times. This chain uses TRBV5-5 with TRBJ1-2; 7 nucleotides line up with TRBD1. The germline CDR1 and CDR2 sequences are SGHKS and YYEKEE (reference sequence). The CDR3 loop spans 14 amino acids. The V segment lost 4 bases and the J segment 5 bases; nucleotides outside the gene matches: 8. The CDR3 nucleotides read TGTGCCAGCAGCACCGACAGGGAAGGTTATGGCTACACCTTC. Translated: CASSTDREGYGYTF.

This clonotype has only one observation. V usage is TRBV7-2 and J usage is TRBJ1-3, with 7 bases aligning to TRBD1. The CDR3 is 16 residues long. Losses at the gene ends were 4 bases for V and 2 bases for J; bases not matched to a gene: 8. From germline, CDR1 is SGHTA and CDR2 FQGNSA. CDR3 loop: CASSSPHRGTGNTIYF. CDR3 bases: TGTGCCAGCAGCTCACCCCACAGGGGTACTGGAAACACCATATATTTT.

DNA of the CDR3: TGTGCCTCCCGAGGGGGAGAACAGCCCCAGCATTTT. This codes for CASRGGEQPQHF. The chain carries TRBV10-3 and TRBJ1-5; D may be TRBD1 (6 bases). This CDR3 region has 12 residues. Germline lookup yields CDR1 ENHRY and CDR2 SYGVKD. V gave up 11 bases and J gave up 7 bases, with 15 bases separating them.

The chain recombines TRBV29-1 with TRBJ1-1; D not resolved. This CDR3 is built from 14 residues. Trimming shortened V by 7 bases and J by 3 bases, and 18 bases separated the two germline ends. Germline CDR1 and CDR2: SQVTM and ANQGSEA. CDR3 sequence: CSAHRVIGDTEAFF. For the CDR3, the DNA is TGCAGCGCCCACCGAGTCATCGGGGACACTGAAGCTTTCTTT.

This clonotype was picked up one time. V usage is TRBV10-3 and J usage is TRBJ2-7; perhaps TRBD1 as D (6 bases). The CDR3 extends over 14 amino acids. Germline-derived CDR1 and CDR2 are ENHRY and SYGVKD. V lost 4 bases and J lost 3, with 13 bases in between. The DNA of the CDR3 is TGTGCCATCAGTGGATCGACAGGACACTACGAGCAGTACTTC. Its protein is CAISGSTGHYEQYF.

V usage is TRBV20-1 and J usage is TRBJ2-4; 11 positions agree with TRBD2. The CDR3 covers 16 residues. Per germline, CDR1 DFQATT and CDR2 SNEGSKA (reference sequence). V lost 6 bases to trimming and J lost 6 bases; unmatched junction nucleotides: 13. The CDR3 DNA sequence: TGCAGTGCCCCTATGTTTAGCGGGGGGGCCGGAAACATTCAGTACTTC. It is translated as CSAPMFSGGAGNIQYF.

V gene TRBV7-9 combines with J gene TRBJ2-7; TRBD2 aligns across 7 bases. The DNA end lines up better with TRBJ2-5; the J call may be wrong. CDR3 length equals 16 residues. The germline CDR1 and CDR2 sequences are SEHNR and FQNEAQ (reference sequence). The CDR3 loop is CASSLEDGRGVQTQYF. The CDR3 region has the DNA TGTGCCAGCAGCTTAGAGGACGGCCGGGGGGTGCAGACCCAGTACTTC.

This rearrangement joins TRBV7-2 to TRBJ2-5; D gene ambiguous. Trimming cost V 3 bases and J 2 bases, with 13 bases left between them. The CDR3 has 15 amino acids. The germline V gene has CDR1 SGHTA and CDR2 FQGNSA. CDR3 sequence: CASSLKLAGQETQYF. As DNA, the CDR3 is TGTGCCAGCAGCTTGAAGTTAGCAGGTCAAGAGACCCAGTACTTC.

This clonotype was recorded a few times. This chain connects TRBV10-3 to TRBJ2-7; 7 bases agree with TRBD1. Looked up from germline, CDR1 is ENHRY and CDR2 is SYGVKD. The CDR3 runs 12 residues. J lost 3 bases, V lost 10 bases, and 6 bases had no gene match. For the CDR3, the DNA is TGTGCCACCTTCCAGGGGGACTACGAGCAGTACTTC. Translated, it gives CATFQGDYEQYF.

This clonotype was observed a few times. This sequence joins TRBV28 and TRBJ2-5; 7 bases agree with TRBD2. J lost 11 bases, V lost 3 bases, and 12 bases had no gene match. The germline CDR1 and CDR2 sequences are MDHEN and SYDVKM. The CDR3 extends over 14 amino acids. This chain's CDR3 is CASSFPGGSLEQYF. The CDR3 region has the DNA TGTGCCAGCAGTTTTCCGGGGGGATCATTAGAGCAGTACTTC.

This chain uses TRBV7-6 with TRBJ1-1; D ambiguous. The V and J ends lost 5 bases and 1 base respectively, with 14 bases between them. Germline CDR1 is SGHVS and CDR2 is FNYEAQ. CDR3 length: 15 residues. CDR3 sequence (DNA): TGTGCCAGCAGCGGGAGTTGGCAGCCGAACACTGAAGCTTTCTTT. It translates to CASSGSWQPNTEAFF.

This clonotype was observed a few times. V usage is TRBV10-3 and J usage is TRBJ1-2; tentative D call: TRBD1 (5 bases). V was cut by 10 bases and J by 5 bases, with 14 bases left in between. Germline-derived CDR1 and CDR2 are ENHRY and SYGVKD. The length of the CDR3 is 12 residues. CDR3: CATAEGDYGYTF. The CDR3 DNA reads TGTGCCACCGCGGAAGGGGATTATGGCTACACCTTC.

V gene TRBV28 combines with J gene TRBJ1-5, with 12 bases identical to TRBD1. Germline lookup yields CDR1 MDHEN and CDR2 SYDVKM. Losses at the gene ends were 7 bases for V and 5 bases for J; bases not matched to a gene: 15. The CDR3 spans 18 residues. Here the CDR3 reads CASIVGGTGGRIDQPQHF. The CDR3 DNA sequence: TGTGCCAGCATCGTAGGGGGGACAGGGGGCAGGATCGATCAGCCCCAGCATTTT.

This clonotype was counted between two and nine times. This chain joins TRBV5-5 and TRBJ2-1; 9 bases agree with TRBD2. The germline V gene has CDR1 SGHKS and CDR2 YYEKEE (reference sequence). The length of the CDR3 is 15 residues. V lost 2 bases and J lost 8; bases outside the gene matches: 8. The CDR3 nucleotides are TGTGCCAGCAGCTTACGTCTAGCGGGGCGTGATGAGCAGTTCTTC. Protein sequence: CASSLRLAGRDEQFF.

This chain uses TRBV7-2 with TRBJ2-7, with TRBD1 matching over 7 bases. The CDR3 spans 14 residues. V gave up 6 bases and J gave up 2 bases; unmatched junction bases: 7. In germline, CDR1 is SGHTA, CDR2 FQGNSA. The CDR3 nucleotides read TGTACCAGCAGAGGTAGACAGGGACCCTACGAGCAGTACTTC. It yields the protein CTSRGRQGPYEQYF.

This clonotype was recorded once. This sequence joins TRBV7-3 and TRBJ1-1, with D maybe TRBD1 (6 bases). Germline-derived CDR1 and CDR2 are SGHTA and FQGTGA. This CDR3 comprises 15 residues. V lost 6 bases and J 8 bases, leaving 22 bases between the germline ends. The CDR3 is CASRSFSDSNIEAFF. CDR3 nucleotides: TGTGCCAGCAGATCATTCTCGGACAGTAACATCGAAGCTTTCTTT. Full variable domain (missing parts from reference TRBV7-3 and TRBJ1-1): GAGVSQTPSNKVTEKGKYVELRCDPISGHTALYWYRQSLGQGPEFLIYFQGTGAADDSGLPNDRFFAVRPEGSVSTLKIQRTERGDSAVYLCASRSFSDSNIEAFFGQGTRLTVV.

The rearrangement joins TRBV6-6 to TRBJ2-4; tentatively, D is TRBD2 (6 bases). Trimming cost V 2 bases and J 3 bases, with 14 bases left between them. CDR1 and CDR2 from the germline V gene are MNHNY and SVGAGI (reference sequence). This CDR3 spans 16 amino acids. The CDR3 loop reads CASSYPEGSHKNIQYF. CDR3 DNA: TGTGCCAGCAGTTACCCGGAGGGGTCCCACAAAAACATTCAGTACTTC.